The 2 T cell receptor beta chains below come from one sample, sequenced in a study of T cell changes during pregnancy in multiple sclerosis (dated by TCRdb to between 2018 and 2021). Libraries were constructed by the immunoSEQ multiplex PCR assay. Sourced from immuneACCESS, this table was stored by TCRdb with only in-frame sequences that have V and J called. A share of the clones is absent; for the studies checked, an unresolved V gene accounts for under half, and the remainder has no known explanation. The sample records 65,000 to 95,000 clones, about 88% of which are singletons. Clones ranked in the top ten supply 1.9% of the sample. The sample here was peripheral blood, taken before pregnancy. The receptor set was obtained from a female donor with multiple sclerosis, enrolled in a pregnancy study.

This sequence joins TRBV2 and TRBJ2-5; the match to TRBD2 covers 15 bases. This CDR3 comprises 16 residues. From germline, CDR1 is SNHLY and CDR2 FYNNEI. V shed 6 bases, J shed 5 bases, and the junction held 7 bases outside the gene matches. The CDR3 is CASRTGLAGGWETQYF. As DNA, the CDR3 is TGTGCCAGCAGGACGGGACTAGCGGGGGGCTGGGAGACCCAGTACTTC.

The CDR3 DNA is TGTGCCTGGAGTCCCGGGATCACACCCCTCCACTTT. It is translated as CAWSPGITPLHF. The rearrangement uses TRBV30 and TRBJ1-6, with unresolved D. V lost 2 bases to trimming and J lost 11 bases, with 10 bases between them. From germline, CDR1 is GTSNPN and CDR2 SVGIG (reference sequence). This CDR3 comprises 12 residues. The entire variable domain, with the rest obtained from reference TRBV30 and TRBJ1-6, is as follows: SQTIHQWPATLVQPVGSPLSLECTVEGTSNPNLYWYRQAAGRGLQLLFYSVGIGQISSEVPQNLSASRPQDRQFILSSKKLLLSDSGFYLCAWSPGITPLHFGNGTRLTVT.